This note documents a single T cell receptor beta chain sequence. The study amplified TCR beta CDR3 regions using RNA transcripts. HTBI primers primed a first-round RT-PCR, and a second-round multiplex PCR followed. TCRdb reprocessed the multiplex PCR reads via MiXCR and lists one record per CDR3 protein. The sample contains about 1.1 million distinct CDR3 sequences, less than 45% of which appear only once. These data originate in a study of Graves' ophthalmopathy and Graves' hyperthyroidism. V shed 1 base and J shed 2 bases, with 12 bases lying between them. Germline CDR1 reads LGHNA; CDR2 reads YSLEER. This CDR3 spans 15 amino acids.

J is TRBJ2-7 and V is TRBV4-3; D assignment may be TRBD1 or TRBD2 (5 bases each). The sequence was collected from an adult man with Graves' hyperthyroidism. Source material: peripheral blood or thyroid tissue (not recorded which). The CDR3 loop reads CASSQARGYPYEQYF. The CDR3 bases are TGCGCCAGCAGCCAAGCGAGGGGTTACCCCTACGAGCAGTACTTC.